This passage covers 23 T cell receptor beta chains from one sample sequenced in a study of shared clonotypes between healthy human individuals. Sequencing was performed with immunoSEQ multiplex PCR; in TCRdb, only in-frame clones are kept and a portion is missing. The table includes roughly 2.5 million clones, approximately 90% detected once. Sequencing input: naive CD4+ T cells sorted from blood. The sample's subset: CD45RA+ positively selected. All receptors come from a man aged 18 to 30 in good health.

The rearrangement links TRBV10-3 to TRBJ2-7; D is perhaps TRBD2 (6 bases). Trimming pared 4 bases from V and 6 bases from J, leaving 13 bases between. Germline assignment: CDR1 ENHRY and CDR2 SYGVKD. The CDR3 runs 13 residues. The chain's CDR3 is CAISVWRDGEQYF. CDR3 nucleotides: TGTGCCATCAGTGTATGGCGGGATGGCGAGCAGTACTTC.

The CDR3 nucleotides read TGTGCCAGCAGAATAGGGGGAATGAACACTGAAGCTTTCTTT. It encodes CASRIGGMNTEAFF. V and J are TRBV25-1 and TRBJ1-1; weak D call: TRBD1 (6 bases). Deletions cut 6 bases from V and 0 bases from J, with 11 bases between. The CDR3 sequence is 14 residues long. The germline CDR1 and CDR2 sequences are MGHDK and SYGVNS. The full variable domain, rest sourced from reference TRBV25-1 and TRBJ1-1, is EADIYQTPRYLVIGTGKKITLECSQTMGHDKMYWYQQDPGMELHLIHYSYGVNSTEKGDLSSESTVSRIRTEHFPLTLESARPSHTSQYLCASRIGGMNTEAFFGQGTRLTVV.

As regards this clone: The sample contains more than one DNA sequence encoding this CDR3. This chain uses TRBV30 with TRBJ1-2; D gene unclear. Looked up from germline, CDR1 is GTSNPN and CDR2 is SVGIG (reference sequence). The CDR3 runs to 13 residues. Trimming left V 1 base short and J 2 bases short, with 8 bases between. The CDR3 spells CAWSDGGNYGYTF. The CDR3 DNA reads TGTGCCTGGAGTGATGGTGGAAACTATGGCTACACCTTC.

CDR3 nucleotide sequence: TGTGCCAGCTCACCCGGGACAGCAAACTCCTACGAGCAGTACTTC. It yields the protein CASSPGTANSYEQYF. V and J are TRBV18 and TRBJ2-7; 7 bases are a match to TRBD1. Germline V gene sequence: CDR1 KGHSH, CDR2 LQKENI. Trimming cost V 3 bases and J 0 bases; bases outside gene matches: 5. CDR3 length: 15 amino acids.

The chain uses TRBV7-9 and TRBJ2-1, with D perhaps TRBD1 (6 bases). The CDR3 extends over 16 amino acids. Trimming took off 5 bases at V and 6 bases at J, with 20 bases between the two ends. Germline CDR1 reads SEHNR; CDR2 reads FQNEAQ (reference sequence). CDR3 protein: CASSLSGGPLSNEQFF. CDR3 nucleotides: TGTGCCAGCAGCCTGAGTGGGGGCCCCCTAAGCAATGAGCAGTTCTTC.

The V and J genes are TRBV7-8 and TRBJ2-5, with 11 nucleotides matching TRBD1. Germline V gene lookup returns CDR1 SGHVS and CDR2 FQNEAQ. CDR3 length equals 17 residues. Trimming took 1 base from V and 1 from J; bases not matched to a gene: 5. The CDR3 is CASSLGPGTGGQETQYF. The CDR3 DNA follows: TGTGCCAGCAGCTTAGGGCCCGGGACAGGGGGCCAAGAGACCCAGTACTTC.

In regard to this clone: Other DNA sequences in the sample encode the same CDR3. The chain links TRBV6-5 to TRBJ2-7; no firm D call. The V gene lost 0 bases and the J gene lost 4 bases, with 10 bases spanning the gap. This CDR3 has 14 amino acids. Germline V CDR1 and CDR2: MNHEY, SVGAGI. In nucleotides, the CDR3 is TGTGCCAGCAGTTACTCAGGAGCCTCGTACGAGCAGTACTTC. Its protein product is CASSYSGASYEQYF.

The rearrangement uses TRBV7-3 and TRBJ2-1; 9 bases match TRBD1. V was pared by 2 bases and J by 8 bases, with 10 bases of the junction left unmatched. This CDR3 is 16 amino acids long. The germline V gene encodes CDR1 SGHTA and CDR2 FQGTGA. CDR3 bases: TGTGCCAGCAGCTTATCCGCGGGACAGGGAGTCGATGAGCAGTTCTTC. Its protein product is CASSLSAGQGVDEQFF.

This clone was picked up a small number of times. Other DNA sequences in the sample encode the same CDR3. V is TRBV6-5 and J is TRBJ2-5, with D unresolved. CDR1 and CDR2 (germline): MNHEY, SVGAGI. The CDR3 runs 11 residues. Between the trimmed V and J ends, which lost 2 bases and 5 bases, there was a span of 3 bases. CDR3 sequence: CASSYLETQYF. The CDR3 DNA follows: TGTGCCAGCAGTTACCTTGAGACCCAGTACTTC.

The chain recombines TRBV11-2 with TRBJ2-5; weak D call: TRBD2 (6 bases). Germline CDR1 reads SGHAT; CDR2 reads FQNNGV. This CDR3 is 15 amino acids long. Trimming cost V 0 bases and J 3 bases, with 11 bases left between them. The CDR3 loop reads CASSLEGGEKETQYF. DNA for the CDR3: TGTGCCAGCAGCTTAGAAGGCGGGGAGAAAGAGACCCAGTACTTC.

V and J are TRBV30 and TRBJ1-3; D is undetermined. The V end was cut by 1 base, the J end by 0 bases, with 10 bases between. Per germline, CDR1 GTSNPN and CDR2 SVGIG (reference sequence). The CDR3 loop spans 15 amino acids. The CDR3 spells CAWSDPSLSGNTIYF. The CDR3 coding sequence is TGTGCCTGGAGTGATCCGTCCCTCTCTGGAAACACCATATATTTT. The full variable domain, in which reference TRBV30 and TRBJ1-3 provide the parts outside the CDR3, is SQTIHQWPATLVQPVGSPLSLECTVEGTSNPNLYWYRQAAGRGLQLLFYSVGIGQISSEVPQNLSASRPQDRQFILSSKKLLLSDSGFYLCAWSDPSLSGNTIYFGEGSWLTVV.

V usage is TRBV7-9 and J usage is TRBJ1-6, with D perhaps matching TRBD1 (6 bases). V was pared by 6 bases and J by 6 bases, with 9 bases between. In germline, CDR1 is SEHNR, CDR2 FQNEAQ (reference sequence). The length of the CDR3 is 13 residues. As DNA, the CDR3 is TGTGCCAGCAGGGCACAGGGTAATTCACCCCTCCACTTT. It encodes CASRAQGNSPLHF.

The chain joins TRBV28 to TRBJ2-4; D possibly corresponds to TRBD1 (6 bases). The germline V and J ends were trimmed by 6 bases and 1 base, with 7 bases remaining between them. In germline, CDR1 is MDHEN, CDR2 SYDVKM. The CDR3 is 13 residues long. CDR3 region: CASSDRAKNIQYF. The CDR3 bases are TGTGCCAGCAGCGACAGGGCCAAAAACATTCAGTACTTC.

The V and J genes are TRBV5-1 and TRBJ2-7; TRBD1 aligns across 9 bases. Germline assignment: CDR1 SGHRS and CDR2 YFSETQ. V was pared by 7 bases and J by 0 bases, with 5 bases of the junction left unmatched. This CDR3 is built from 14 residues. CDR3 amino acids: CASRTGALSYEQYF. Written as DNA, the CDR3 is TGCGCCAGCCGGACAGGGGCCCTCTCCTACGAGCAGTACTTC.

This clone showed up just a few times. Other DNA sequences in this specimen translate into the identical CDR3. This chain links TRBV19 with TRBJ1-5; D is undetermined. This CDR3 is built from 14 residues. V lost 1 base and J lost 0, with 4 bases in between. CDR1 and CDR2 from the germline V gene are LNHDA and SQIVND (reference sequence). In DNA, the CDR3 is TGTGCCAGTAGTATAGGGGATAGCAATCAGCCCCAGCATTTT. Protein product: CASSIGDSNQPQHF.

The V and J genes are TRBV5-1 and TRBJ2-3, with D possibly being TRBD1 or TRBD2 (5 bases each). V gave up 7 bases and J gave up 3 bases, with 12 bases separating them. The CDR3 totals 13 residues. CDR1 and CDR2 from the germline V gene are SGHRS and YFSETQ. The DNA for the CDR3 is TGCGCCAGCTCCGCTGGGGGAACAGATACGCAGTATTTT. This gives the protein CASSAGGTDTQYF.

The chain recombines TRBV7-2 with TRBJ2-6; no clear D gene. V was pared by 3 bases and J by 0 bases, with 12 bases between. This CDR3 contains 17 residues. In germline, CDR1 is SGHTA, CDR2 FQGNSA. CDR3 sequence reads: CASSLVAVLSGANVLTF. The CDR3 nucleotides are TGTGCCAGCAGCTTGGTGGCGGTCCTCTCTGGGGCCAACGTCCTGACTTTC.

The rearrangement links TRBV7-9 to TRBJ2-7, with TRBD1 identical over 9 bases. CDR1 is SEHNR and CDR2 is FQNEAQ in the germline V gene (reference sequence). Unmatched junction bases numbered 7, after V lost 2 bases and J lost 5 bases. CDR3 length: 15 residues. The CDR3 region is CASSLPGQGGDEQYF. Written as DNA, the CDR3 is TGTGCCAGCAGCTTACCGGGACAGGGCGGGGACGAGCAGTACTTC.

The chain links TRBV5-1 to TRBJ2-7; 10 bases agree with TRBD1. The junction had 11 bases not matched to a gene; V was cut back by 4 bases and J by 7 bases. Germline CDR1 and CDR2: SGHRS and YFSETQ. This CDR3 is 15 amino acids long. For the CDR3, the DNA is TGCGCCAGCAGCCTAGTCGGGACAGGGGCTAGGGAGCAGTACTTC. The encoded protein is CASSLVGTGAREQYF.

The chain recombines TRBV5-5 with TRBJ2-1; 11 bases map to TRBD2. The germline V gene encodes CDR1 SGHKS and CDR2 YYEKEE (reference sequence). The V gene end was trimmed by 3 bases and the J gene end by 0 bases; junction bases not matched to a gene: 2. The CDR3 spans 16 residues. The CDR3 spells CASSWGLAASYNEQFF. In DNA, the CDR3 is TGTGCCAGCAGCTGGGGACTAGCGGCCTCCTACAATGAGCAGTTCTTC.

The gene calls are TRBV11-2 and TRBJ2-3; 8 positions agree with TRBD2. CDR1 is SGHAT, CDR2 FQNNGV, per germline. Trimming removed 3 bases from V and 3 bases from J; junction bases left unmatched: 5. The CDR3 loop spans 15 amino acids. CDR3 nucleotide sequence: TGTGCCAGCAGCTTTCAAGCGGGGGCTACAGATACGCAGTATTTT. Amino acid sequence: CASSFQAGATDTQYF. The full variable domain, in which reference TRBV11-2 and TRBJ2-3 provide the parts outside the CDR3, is EAGVAQSPRYKIIEKRQSVAFWCNPISGHATLYWYQQILGQGPKLLIQFQNNGVVDDSQLPKDRFSAERLKGVDSTLKIQPAKLEDSAVYLCASSFQAGATDTQYFGPGTRLTVL.

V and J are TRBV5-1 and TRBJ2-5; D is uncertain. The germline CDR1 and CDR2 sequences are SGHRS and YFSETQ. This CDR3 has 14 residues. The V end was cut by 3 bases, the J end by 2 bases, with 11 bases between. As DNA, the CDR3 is TGCGCCAGCAGCTACCCGGGCCTACAAGAGACCCAGTACTTC. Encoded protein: CASSYPGLQETQYF.

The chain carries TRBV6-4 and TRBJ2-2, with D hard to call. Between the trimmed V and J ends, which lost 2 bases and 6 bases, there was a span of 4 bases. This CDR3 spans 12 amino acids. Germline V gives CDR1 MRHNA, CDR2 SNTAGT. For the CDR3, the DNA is TGTGCCAGCAGTGACGGGCCCGGGGAGCTGTTTTTT. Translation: CASSDGPGELFF.